This T cell receptor (beta chain) was obtained from a study of cytomegalovirus exposure and HLA in healthy donors. The CDR3 is 15 amino acids. Deletions cut 2 bases from V and 1 base from J, with 9 bases between. CDR1 is SEHNR and CDR2 is FQNEAQ in the germline V gene (reference sequence). Only in-frame clones appear in the TCRdb table, and some are missing; sequencing was by immunoSEQ multiplex PCR. The sample carries over 110,000 clones, around nine tenths recorded once. Source material: PBMCs. This chain joins TRBV7-9 and TRBJ1-5; D ambiguous. The sequence was collected from a man aged 18 to 30 in good health and CMV-seropositive. The CDR3 protein is CASSLSGGSNQPQHF. In DNA, the CDR3 is TGTGCCAGCAGCTTATCCGGAGGGAGCAATCAGCCCCAGCATTTT. The full variable domain, with the rest looked up from reference TRBV7-9 and TRBJ1-5, is DTGVSQNPRHKITKRGQNVTFRCDPISEHNRLYWYRQTLGQGPEFLTYFQNEAQLEKSRLLSDRFSAERPKGSFSTLEIQRTEQGDSAMYLCASSLSGGSNQPQHFGDGTRLSIL.